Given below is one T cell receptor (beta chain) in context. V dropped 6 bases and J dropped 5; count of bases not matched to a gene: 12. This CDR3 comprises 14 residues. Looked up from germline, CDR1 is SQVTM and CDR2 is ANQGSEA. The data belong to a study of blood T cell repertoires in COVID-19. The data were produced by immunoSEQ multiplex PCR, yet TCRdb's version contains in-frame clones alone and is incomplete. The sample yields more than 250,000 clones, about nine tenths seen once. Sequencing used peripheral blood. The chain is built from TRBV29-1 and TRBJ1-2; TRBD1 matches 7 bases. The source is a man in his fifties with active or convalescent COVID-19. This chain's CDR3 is CSVNAGTELYGYTF. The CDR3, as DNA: TGCAGCGTCAATGCCGGGACAGAGCTATATGGCTACACCTTC. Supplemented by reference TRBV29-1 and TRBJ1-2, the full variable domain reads SAVISQKPSRDICQRGTSLTIQCQVDSQVTMMFWYRQQPGQSLTLIATANQGSEATYESGFVIDKFPISRPNLTFSTLTVSNMSPEDSSIYLCSVNAGTELYGYTFGSGTRLTVV.